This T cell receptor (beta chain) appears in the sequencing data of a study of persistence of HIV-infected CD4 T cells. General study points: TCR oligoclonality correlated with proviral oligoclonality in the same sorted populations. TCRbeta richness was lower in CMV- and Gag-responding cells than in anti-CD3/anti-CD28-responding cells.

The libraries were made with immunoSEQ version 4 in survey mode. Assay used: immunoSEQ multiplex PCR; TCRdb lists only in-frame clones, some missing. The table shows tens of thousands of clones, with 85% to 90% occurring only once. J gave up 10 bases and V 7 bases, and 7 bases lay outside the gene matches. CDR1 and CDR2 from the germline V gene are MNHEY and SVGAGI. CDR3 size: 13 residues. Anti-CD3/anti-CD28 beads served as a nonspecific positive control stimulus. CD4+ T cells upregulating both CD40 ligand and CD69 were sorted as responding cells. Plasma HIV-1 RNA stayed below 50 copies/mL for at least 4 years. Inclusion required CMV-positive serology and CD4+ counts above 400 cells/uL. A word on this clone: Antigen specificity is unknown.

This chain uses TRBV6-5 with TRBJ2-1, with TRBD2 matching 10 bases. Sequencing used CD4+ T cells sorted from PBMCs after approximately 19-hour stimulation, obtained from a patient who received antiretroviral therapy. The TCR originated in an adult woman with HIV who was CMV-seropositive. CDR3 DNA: TGTGCCAGCACTCCCCTACTAGCGGGAGAGCAGTTCTTC. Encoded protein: CASTPLLAGEQFF.